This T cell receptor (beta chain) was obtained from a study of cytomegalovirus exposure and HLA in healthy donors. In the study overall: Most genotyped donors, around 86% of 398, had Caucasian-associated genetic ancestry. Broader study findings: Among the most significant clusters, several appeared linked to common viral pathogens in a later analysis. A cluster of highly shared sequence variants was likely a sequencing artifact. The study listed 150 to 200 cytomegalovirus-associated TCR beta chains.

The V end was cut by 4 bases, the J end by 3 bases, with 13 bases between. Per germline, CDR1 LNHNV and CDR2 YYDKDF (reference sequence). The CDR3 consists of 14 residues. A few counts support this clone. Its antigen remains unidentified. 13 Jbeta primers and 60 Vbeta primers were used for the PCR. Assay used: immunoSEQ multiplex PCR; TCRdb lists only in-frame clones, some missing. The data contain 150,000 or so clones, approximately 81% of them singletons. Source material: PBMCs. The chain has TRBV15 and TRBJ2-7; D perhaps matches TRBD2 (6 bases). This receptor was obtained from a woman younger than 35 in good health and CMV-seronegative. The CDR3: CATSTGTSVYEQYF. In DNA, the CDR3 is TGTGCCACCAGCACCGGGACTTCGGTCTACGAGCAGTACTTC.